This T cell receptor beta chain is drawn from a study of blood T cell repertoires in COVID-19. Looking at the study overall: Acute-phase and convalescent COVID-19 samples originated in the United States, Italy and Spain.

The CDR3 contains 14 residues. Trimming pared 2 bases from V and 5 bases from J, leaving 13 bases between. Germline V gives CDR1 SGHKS, CDR2 YYEKEE (reference sequence). The table came from immunoSEQ multiplex PCR; TCRdb's copy has only in-frame clones and leaves some out. The table has about 200,000 clones, roughly 90% seen once. This clone was seen just once. The clonotype originates from a woman between 18 and 29 years old who had recovered from COVID-19. This chain links TRBV5-5 with TRBJ1-1; no reliable D call. The sequencing input was PBMCs or T cells enriched from blood (not recorded which). In DNA form, the CDR3 reads TGTGCCAGCAGCTTCGAGAGGGAGGGAACTGAAGCTTTCTTT. It is translated as CASSFEREGTEAFF. The entire variable domain, with the rest obtained from reference TRBV5-5 and TRBJ1-1, is as follows: DAGVTQSPTHLIKTRGQQVTLRCSPISGHKSVSWYQQVLGQGPQFIFQYYEKEERGRGNFPDRFSARQFPNYSSELNVNALLLGDSALYLCASSFEREGTEAFFGQGTRLTVV.